This note documents a single TCR beta chain sequence. Unmatched junction bases numbered 10, after V lost 1 base and J lost 3 bases. CDR1 and CDR2 from the germline V gene are SQVTM and ANQGSEA. The CDR3 runs 16 residues. Measured with immunoSEQ multiplex PCR; TCRdb has only the in-frame clones, and not every one. The data contain 95,000 to 150,000 clones, approximately 87% of them seen just once; the ten biggest clones take up about an eighth. These data belong to a study of control samples from healthy donors and cancer patients. The sample was blood. The clonotype comes from a man aged 30-40 years in good health. This sequence joins TRBV29-1 and TRBJ2-5; 8 bases fit TRBD1. The CDR3 bases are TGCAGCGTTGAAGCAACCGACAGGGGCGCTAAAGAGACCCAGTACTTC. This sequence encodes CSVEATDRGAKETQYF.